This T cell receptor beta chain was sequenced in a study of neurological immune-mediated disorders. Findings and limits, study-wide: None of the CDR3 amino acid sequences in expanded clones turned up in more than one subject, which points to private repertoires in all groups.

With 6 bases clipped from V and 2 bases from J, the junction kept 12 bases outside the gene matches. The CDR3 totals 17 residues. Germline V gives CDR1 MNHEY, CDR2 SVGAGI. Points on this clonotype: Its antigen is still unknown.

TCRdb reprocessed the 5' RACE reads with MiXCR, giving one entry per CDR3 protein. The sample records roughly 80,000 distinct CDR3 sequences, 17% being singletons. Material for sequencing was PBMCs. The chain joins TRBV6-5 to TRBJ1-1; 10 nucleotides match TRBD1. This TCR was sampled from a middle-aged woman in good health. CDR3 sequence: CASSRTGTGAINTEAFF. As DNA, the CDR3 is TGTGCCAGCAGCAGGACCGGGACAGGGGCAATTAACACTGAAGCTTTCTTT.